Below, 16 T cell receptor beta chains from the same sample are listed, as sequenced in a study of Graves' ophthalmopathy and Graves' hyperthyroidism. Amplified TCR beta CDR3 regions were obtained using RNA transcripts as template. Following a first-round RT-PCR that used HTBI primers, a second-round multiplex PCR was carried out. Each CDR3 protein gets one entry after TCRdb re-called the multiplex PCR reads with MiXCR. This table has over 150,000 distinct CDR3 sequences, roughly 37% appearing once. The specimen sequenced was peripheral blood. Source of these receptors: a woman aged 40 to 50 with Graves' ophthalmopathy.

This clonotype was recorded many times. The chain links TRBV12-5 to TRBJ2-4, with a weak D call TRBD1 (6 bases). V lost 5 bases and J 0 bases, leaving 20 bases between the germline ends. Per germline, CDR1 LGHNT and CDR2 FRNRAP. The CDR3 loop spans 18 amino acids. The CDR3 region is CASGPDRKDRLAKNIQYF. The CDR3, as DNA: TGTGCTAGTGGTCCGGACCGCAAAGACAGGCTAGCCAAAAACATTCAGTACTTC.

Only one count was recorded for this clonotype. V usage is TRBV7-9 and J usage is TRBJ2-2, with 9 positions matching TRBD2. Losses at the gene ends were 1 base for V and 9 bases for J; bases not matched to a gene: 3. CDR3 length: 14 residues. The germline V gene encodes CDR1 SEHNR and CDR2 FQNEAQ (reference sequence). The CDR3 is CASSLVAGARELFF. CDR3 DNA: TGTGCCAGCAGCTTAGTAGCGGGAGCAAGGGAGCTGTTTTTT.

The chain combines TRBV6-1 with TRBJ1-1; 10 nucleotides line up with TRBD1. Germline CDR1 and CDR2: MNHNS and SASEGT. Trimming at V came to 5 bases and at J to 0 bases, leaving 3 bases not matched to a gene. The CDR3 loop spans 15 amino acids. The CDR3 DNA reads TGTGCCAGCAGTACGACAGGGGGCTTGAACACTGAAGCTTTCTTT. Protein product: CASSTTGGLNTEAFF.

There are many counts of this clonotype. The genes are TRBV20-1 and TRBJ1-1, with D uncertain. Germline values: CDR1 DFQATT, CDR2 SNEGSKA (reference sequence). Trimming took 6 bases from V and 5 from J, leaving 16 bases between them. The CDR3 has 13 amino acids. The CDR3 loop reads CSAADGGRTEAFF. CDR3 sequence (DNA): TGCAGTGCCGCGGACGGAGGAAGGACTGAAGCTTTCTTT.

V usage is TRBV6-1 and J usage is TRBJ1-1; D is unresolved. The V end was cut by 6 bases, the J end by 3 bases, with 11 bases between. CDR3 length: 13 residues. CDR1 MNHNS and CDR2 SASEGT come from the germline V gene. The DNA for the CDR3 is TGTGCCAGCAGACGTGAGAGGGACACTGAAGCTTTCTTT. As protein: CASRRERDTEAFF.

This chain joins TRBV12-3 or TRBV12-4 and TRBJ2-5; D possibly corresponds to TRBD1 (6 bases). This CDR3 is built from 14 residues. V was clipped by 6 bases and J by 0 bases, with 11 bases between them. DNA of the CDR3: TGTGCCAGCAGGCTCCGGGACAACCAAGAGACCCAGTACTTC. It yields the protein CASRLRDNQETQYF.

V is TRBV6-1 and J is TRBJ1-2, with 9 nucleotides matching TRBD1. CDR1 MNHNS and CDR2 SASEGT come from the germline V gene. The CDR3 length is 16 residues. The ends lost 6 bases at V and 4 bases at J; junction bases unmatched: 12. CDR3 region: CASSGPGQGLSYGYTF. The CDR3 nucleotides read TGTGCCAGCAGCGGACCGGGACAGGGATTGAGCTATGGCTACACCTTC.

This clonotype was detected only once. The CDR3 sequence: CASSYLGKETQYF. In DNA, the CDR3 is TGTGCCAGCAGTTACCTCGGGAAAGAGACCCAGTACTTC. The genes are TRBV6-5 and TRBJ2-5; D is perhaps TRBD2 (5 bases). The CDR3 extends over 13 amino acids. The V and J ends lost 2 bases and 3 bases respectively, with 7 bases between them. Germline V lookup: CDR1 MNHEY, CDR2 SVGAGI.

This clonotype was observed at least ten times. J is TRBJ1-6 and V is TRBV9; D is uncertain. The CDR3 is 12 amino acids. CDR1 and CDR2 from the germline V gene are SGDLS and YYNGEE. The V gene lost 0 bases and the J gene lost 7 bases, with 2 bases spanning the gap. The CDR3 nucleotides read TGTGCCAGCAGCGTAGGGAATTCACCCCTCCACTTT. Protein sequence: CASSVGNSPLHF.

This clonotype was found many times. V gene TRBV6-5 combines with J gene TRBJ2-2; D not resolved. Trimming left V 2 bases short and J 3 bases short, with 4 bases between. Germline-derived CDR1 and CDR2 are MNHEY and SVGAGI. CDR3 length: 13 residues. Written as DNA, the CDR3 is TGTGCCAGCAGTTACCCACACACCGGGGAGCTGTTTTTT. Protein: CASSYPHTGELFF.

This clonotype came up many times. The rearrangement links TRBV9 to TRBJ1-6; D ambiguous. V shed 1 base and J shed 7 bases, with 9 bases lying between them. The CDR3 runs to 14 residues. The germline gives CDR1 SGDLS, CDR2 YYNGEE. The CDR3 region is CASSVTGTNSPLHF. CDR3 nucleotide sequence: TGTGCCAGCAGCGTAACCGGAACCAATTCACCCCTCCACTTT.

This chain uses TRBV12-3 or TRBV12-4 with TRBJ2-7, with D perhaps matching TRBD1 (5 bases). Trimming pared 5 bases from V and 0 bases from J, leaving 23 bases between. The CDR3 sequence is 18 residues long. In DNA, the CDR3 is TGTGCCAGCAGTAAGGGGCTACAAGGGCGGCCGAGCTCCTACGAGCAGTACTTC. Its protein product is CASSKGLQGRPSSYEQYF.

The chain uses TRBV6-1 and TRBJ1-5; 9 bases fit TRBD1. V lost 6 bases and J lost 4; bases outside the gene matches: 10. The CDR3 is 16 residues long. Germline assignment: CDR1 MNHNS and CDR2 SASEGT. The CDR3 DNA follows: TGTGCCAGCAGAACTATAACAGGGGGCATTAATCAGCCCCAGCATTTT. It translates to CASRTITGGINQPQHF.

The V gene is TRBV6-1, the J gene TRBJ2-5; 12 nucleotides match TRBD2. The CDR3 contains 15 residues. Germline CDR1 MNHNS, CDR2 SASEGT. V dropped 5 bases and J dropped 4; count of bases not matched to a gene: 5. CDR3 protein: CASSKTSGRLETQYF. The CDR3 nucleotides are TGTGCCAGCAGTAAGACTAGCGGGAGATTAGAGACCCAGTACTTC.

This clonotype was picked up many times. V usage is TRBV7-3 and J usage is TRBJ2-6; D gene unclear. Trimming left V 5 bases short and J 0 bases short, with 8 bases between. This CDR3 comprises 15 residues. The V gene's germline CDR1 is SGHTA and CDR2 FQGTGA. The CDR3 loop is CASSITHSGANVLTF. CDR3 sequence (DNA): TGTGCCAGCAGCATCACGCACTCTGGGGCCAACGTCCTGACTTTC.

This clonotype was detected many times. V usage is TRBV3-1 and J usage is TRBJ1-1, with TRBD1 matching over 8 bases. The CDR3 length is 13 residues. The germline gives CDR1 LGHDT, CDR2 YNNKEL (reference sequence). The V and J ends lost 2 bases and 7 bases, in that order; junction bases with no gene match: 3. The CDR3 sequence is CASSQQGAGEAFF. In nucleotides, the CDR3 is TGTGCCAGCAGCCAACAGGGGGCTGGTGAAGCTTTCTTT.